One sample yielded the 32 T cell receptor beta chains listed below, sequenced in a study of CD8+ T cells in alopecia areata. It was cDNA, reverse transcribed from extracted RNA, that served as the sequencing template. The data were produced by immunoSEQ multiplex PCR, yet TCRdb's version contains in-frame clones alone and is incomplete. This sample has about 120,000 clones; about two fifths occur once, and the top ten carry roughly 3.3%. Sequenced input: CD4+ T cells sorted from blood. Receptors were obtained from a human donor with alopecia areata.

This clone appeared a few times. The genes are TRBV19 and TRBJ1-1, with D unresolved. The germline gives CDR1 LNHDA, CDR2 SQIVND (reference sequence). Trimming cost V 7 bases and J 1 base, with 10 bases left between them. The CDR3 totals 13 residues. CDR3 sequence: CASTDTRNTEAFF. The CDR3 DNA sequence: TGTGCCAGTACCGATACCCGGAACACTGAAGCTTTCTTT.

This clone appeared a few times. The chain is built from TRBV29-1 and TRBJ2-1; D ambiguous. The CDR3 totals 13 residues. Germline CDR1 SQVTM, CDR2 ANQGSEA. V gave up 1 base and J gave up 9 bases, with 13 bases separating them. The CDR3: CSVEVGPNSEQFF. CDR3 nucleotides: TGCAGCGTTGAAGTAGGACCCAACAGTGAGCAGTTCTTC.

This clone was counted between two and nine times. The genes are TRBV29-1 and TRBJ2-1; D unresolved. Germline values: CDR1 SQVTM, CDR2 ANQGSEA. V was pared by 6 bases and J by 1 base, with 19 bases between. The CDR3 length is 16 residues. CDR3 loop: CSVGPFPGRSYNEQFF. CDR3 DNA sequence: TGCAGCGTCGGGCCGTTTCCCGGTCGGTCCTACAATGAGCAGTTCTTC.

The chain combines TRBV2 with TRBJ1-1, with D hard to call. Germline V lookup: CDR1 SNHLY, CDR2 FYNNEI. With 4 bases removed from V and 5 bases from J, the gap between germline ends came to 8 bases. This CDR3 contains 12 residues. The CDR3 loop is CASSGGRTEAFF. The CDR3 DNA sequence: TGTGCCAGCAGTGGCGGCAGAACTGAAGCTTTCTTT.

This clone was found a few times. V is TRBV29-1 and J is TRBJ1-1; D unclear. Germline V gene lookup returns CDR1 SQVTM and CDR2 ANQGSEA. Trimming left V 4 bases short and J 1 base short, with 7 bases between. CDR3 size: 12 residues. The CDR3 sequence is CSVAWANTEAFF. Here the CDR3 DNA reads TGCAGCGTTGCGTGGGCGAACACTGAAGCTTTCTTT.

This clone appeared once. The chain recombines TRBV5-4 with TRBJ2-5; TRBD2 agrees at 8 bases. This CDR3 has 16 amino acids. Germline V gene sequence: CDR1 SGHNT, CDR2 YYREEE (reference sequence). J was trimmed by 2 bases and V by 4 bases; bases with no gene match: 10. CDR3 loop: CASSHPSGSGQETQYF. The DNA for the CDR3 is TGTGCCAGCAGCCACCCGAGCGGGAGTGGACAAGAGACCCAGTACTTC.

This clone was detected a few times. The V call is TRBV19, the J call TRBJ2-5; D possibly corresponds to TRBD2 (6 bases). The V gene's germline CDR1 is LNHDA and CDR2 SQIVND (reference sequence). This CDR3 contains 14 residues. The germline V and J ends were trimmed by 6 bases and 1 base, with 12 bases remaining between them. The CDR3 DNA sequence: TGTGCCAGTAGCCGTCGGGAGCCCCAAGAGACCCAGTACTTC. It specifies CASSRREPQETQYF.

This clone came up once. CDR3 region: CASSRDPAAGGSYEQYF. DNA of the CDR3: TGTGCCAGCAGCCGGGACCCCGCGGCGGGAGGTAGCTACGAGCAGTACTTC. The chain joins TRBV4-2 to TRBJ2-7, with 8 bases that match TRBD2. CDR1 is LGHNA, CDR2 YNFKEQ, per germline. CDR3 size: 17 residues. V was pared by 4 bases and J by 3 bases, with 14 bases of the junction left unmatched.

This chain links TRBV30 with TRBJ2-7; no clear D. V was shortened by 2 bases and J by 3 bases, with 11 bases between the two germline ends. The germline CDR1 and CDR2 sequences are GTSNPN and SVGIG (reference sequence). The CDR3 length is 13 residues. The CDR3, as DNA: TGTGCCTGGAGTCCCCCCTTCCGCTACGAGCAGTACTTC. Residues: CAWSPPFRYEQYF. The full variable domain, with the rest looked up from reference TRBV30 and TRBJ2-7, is SQTIHQWPATLVQPVGSPLSLECTVEGTSNPNLYWYRQAAGRGLQLLFYSVGIGQISSEVPQNLSASRPQDRQFILSSKKLLLSDSGFYLCAWSPPFRYEQYFGPGTRLTVT.

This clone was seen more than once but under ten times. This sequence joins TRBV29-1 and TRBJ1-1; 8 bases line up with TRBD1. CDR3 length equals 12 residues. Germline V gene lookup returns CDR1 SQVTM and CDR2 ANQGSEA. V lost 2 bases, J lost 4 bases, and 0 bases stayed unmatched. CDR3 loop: CSVETGGTEAFF. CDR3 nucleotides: TGCAGCGTTGAAACAGGGGGCACTGAAGCTTTCTTT.

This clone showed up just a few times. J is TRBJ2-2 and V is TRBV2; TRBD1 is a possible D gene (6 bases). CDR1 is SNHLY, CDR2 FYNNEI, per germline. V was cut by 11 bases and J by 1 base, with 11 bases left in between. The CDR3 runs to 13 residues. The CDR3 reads CAGRQENTGELFF. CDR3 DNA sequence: TGTGCCGGAAGACAGGAGAACACCGGGGAGCTGTTTTTT. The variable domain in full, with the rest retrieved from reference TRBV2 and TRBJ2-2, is EPEVTQTPSHQVTQMGQEVILRCVPISNHLYFYWYRQILGQKVEFLVSFYNNEISEKSEIFDDQFSVERPDGSNFTLKIRSTKLEDSAMYFCAGRQENTGELFFGEGSRLTVL.

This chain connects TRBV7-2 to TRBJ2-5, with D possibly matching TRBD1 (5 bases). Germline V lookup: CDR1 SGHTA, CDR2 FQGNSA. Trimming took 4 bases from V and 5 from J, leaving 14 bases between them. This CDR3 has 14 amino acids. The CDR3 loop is CASSYLGVRETQYF. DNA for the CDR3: TGTGCCAGCAGCTACCTAGGGGTTAGGGAGACCCAGTACTTC.

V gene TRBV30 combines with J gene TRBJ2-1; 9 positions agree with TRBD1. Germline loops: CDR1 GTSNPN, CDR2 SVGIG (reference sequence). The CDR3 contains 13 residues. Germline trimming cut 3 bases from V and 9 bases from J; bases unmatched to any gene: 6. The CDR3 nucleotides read TGTGCCTGGAGCCCGACAGGGGGTGGTGAGCAGTTCTTC. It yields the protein CAWSPTGGGEQFF.

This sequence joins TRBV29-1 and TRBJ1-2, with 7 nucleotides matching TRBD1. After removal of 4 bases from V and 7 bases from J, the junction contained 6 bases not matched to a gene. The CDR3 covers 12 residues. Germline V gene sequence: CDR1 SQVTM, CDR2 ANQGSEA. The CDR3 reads CSVVTGQSGYTF. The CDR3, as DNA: TGCAGCGTTGTGACAGGGCAGAGTGGCTACACCTTC.

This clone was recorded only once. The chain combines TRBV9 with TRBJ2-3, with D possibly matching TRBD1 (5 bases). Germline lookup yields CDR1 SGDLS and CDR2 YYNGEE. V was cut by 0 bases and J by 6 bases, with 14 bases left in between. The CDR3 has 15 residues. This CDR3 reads CASSVDRRAGDTQYF. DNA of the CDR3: TGTGCCAGCAGCGTAGATCGGAGAGCAGGGGATACGCAGTATTTT. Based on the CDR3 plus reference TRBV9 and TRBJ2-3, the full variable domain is DSGVTQTPKHLITATGQRVTLRCSPRSGDLSVYWYQQSLDQGLQFLIQYYNGEERAKGNILERFSAQQFPDLHSELNLSSLELGDSALYFCASSVDRRAGDTQYFGPGTRLTVL.

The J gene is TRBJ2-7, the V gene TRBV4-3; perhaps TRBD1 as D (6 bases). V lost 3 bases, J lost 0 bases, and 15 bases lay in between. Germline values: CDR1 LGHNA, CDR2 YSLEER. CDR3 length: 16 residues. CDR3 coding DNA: TGCGCCAGCAGCCATGAAGGAGTACAGGGCTCCTACGAGCAGTACTTC. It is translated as CASSHEGVQGSYEQYF.

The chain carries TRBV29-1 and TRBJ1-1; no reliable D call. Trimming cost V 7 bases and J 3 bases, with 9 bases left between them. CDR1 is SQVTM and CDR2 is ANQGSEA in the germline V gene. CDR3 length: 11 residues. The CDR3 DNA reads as TGCAGCGATGAGGAGGACACTGAAGCTTTCTTT. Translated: CSDEEDTEAFF. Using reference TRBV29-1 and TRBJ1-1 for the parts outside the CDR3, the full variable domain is SAVISQKPSRDICQRGTSLTIQCQVDSQVTMMFWYRQQPGQSLTLIATANQGSEATYESGFVIDKFPISRPNLTFSTLTVSNMSPEDSSIYLCSDEEDTEAFFGQGTRLTVV.

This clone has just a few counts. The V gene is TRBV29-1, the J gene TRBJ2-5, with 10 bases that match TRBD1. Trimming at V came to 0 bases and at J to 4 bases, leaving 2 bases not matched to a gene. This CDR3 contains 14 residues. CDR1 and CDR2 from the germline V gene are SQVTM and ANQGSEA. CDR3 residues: CSVEEDRGRETQYF. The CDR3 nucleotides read TGCAGCGTTGAAGAGGACAGGGGGAGAGAGACCCAGTACTTC.

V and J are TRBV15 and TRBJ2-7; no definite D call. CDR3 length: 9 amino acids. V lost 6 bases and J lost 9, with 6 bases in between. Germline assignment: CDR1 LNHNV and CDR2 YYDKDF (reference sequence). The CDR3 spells CATRRRQYF. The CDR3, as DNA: TGTGCCACCAGGAGAAGGCAGTACTTC.

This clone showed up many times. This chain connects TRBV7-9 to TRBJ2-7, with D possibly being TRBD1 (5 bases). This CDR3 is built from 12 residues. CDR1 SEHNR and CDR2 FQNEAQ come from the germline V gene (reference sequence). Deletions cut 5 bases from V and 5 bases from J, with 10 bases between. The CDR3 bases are TGTGCCAGCAGCCTTACAGGAGACGAGCAGTACTTC. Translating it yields CASSLTGDEQYF.

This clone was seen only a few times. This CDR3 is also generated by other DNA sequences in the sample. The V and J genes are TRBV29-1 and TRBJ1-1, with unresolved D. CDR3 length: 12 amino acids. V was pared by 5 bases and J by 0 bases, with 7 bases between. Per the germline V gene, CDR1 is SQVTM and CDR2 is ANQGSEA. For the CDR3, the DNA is TGCAGCGTTCGAACGGTGAACACTGAAGCTTTCTTT. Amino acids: CSVRTVNTEAFF. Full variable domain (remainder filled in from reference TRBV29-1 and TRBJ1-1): SAVISQKPSRDICQRGTSLTIQCQVDSQVTMMFWYRQQPGQSLTLIATANQGSEATYESGFVIDKFPISRPNLTFSTLTVSNMSPEDSSIYLCSVRTVNTEAFFGQGTRLTVV.

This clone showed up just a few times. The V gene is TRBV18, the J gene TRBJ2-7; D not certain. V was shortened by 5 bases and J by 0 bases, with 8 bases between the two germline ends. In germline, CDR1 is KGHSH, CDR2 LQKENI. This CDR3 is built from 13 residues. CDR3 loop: CASSLDRSYEQYF. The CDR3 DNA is TGTGCCAGCTCATTGGACCGCTCCTACGAGCAGTACTTC.

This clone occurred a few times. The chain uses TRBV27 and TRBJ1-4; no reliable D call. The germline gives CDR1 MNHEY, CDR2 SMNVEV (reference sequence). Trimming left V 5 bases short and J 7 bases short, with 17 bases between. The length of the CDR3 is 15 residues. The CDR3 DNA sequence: TGTGCCAGCAGTCCGAACGGAGCAAGAGGTGAAAAACTGTTTTTT. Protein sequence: CASSPNGARGEKLFF.

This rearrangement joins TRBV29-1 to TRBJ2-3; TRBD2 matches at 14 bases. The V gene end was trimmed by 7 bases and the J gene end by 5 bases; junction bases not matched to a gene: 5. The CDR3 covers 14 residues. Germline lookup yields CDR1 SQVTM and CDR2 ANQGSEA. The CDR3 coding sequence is TGCAGCGGGCGGACTAGCGGGAGGAGAGATACGCAGTATTTT. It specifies CSGRTSGRRDTQYF.

The CDR3 sequence: CASSQQNKDATNEKLFF. DNA of the CDR3: TGTGCCAGCTCACAACAAAACAAGGATGCGACTAATGAAAAACTGTTTTTT. The chain employs TRBV18 and TRBJ1-4; D not resolved. This CDR3 is 17 amino acids long. Trimming took off 4 bases at V and 2 bases at J, with 17 bases between the two ends. Germline values: CDR1 KGHSH, CDR2 LQKENI.

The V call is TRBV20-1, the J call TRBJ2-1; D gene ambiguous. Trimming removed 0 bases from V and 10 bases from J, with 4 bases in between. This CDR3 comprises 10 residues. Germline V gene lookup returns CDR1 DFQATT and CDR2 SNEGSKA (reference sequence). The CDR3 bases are TGCAGTGCTAGAGACAGGGAGCAGTTCTTC. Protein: CSARDREQFF.

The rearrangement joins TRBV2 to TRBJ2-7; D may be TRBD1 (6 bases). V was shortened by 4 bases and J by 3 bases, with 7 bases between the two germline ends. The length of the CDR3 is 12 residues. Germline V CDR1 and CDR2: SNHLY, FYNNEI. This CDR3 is CASSAQGYEQYF. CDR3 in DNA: TGTGCCAGCAGTGCACAGGGCTACGAGCAGTACTTC.

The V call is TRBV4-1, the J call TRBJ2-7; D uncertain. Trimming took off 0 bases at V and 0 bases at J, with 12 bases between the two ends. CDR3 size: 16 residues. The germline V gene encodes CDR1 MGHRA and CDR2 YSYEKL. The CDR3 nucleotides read TGCGCCAGCAGCCAAGATCTCGGCTGGAACTCCTACGAGCAGTACTTC. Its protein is CASSQDLGWNSYEQYF.

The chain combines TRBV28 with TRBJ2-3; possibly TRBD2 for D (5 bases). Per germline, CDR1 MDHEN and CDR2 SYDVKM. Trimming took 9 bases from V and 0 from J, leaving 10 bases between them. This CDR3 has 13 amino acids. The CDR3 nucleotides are TGTGCCAGTAGGGTAGCGAGCACAGATACGCAGTATTTT. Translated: CASRVASTDTQYF.

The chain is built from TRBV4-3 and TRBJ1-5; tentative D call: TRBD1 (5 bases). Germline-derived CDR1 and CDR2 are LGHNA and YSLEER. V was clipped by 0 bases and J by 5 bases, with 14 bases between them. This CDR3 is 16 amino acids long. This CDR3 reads CASSQDRQKGYQPQHF. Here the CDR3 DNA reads TGCGCCAGCAGCCAAGATCGACAGAAGGGTTATCAGCCCCAGCATTTT.

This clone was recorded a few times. The DNA for the CDR3 is TGCAGCGCTGAGGAGAACTCCAATGAGCAGTTCTTC. Residues: CSAEENSNEQFF. The chain uses TRBV29-1 and TRBJ2-1; no definite D call. V lost 7 bases to trimming and J lost 6 bases, with 13 bases between them. CDR3 size: 12 residues. From germline, CDR1 is SQVTM and CDR2 ANQGSEA.

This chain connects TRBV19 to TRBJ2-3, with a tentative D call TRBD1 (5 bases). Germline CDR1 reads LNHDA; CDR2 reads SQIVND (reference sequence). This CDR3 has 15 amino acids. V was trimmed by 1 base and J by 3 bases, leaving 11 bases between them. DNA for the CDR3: TGTGCCAGTAGTATAGGGGGCGTTTGGACAGATACGCAGTATTTT. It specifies CASSIGGVWTDTQYF.